This T cell receptor (beta chain) appears in the sequencing data of a study of T cells in localized non-small cell lung cancer. The assay was immunoSEQ multiplex PCR, and TCRdb's table has in-frame clones only and misses some. The sample has 2,000 to 2,500 clones, 37% seen once. Germline loops: CDR1 MGHDK, CDR2 SYGVNS. The CDR3 length is 17 residues. With 4 bases clipped from V and 0 bases from J, the junction kept 9 bases outside the gene matches. The chain couples TRBV25-1 to TRBJ1-3, with 7 positions matching TRBD1. Sequencing was performed on lung tumor tissue, taken before any cancer treatment. This clonotype was sampled from a female donor older than 55 with stage I lung adenocarcinoma. The CDR3 region is CASSVPQGMSSGNTIYF. The CDR3 bases are TGTGCCAGCAGTGTACCACAGGGGATGAGCTCTGGAAACACCATATATTTT. The entire variable domain, with the rest obtained from reference TRBV25-1 and TRBJ1-3, is as follows: EADIYQTPRYLVIGTGKKITLECSQTMGHDKMYWYQQDPGMELHLIHYSYGVNSTEKGDLSSESTVSRIRTEHFPLTLESARPSHTSQYLCASSVPQGMSSGNTIYFGEGSWLTVV.